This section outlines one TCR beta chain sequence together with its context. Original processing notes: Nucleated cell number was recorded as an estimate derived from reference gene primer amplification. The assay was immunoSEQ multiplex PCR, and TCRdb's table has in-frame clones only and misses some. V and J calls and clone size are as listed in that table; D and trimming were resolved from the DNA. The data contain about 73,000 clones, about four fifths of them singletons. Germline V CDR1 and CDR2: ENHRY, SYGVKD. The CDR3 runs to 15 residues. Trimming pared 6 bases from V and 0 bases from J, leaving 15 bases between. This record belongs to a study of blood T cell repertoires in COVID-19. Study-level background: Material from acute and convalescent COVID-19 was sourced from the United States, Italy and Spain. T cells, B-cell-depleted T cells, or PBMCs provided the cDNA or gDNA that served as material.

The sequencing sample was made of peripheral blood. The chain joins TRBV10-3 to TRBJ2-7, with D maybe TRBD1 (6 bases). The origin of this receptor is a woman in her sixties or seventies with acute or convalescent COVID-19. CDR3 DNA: TGTGCCATCAGCCGAGGGGGTAGGAGCTCCTACGAGCAGTACTTC. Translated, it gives CAISRGGRSSYEQYF.